Below are 9 T cell receptor beta chains sequenced from a single sample in a study of shared clonotypes between healthy human individuals. Some clones are missing from TCRdb's copy, which holds only in-frame ones; the method was immunoSEQ multiplex PCR. The sample carries approximately 2,200,000 clones, around 93% recorded once. Naive CD8 cells comprised CD45RO-negative, CCR7-positively selected cells, excluding terminally differentiated effector memory CD45RA+ cells. Sequences were obtained from naive CD8+ T cells from PBMCs. The receptors come from a man in his late teens or twenties in good health. Some clones in this sample may be carry-over from other donors' samples.

This clone was picked up a small number of times. The chain has TRBV19 and TRBJ1-1, with D possibly matching TRBD1 (5 bases). The germline V and J ends were trimmed by 4 bases and 5 bases, with 17 bases remaining between them. There are 15 residues in the CDR3. The germline V gene encodes CDR1 LNHDA and CDR2 SQIVND (reference sequence). The CDR3 sequence: CASSSPGTGETEAFF. CDR3 nucleotides: TGTGCCAGTAGTAGCCCCGGGACGGGGGAGACTGAAGCTTTCTTT.

The chain employs TRBV25-1 and TRBJ1-6; D gene ambiguous. Looked up from germline, CDR1 is MGHDK and CDR2 is SYGVNS. This CDR3 has 13 residues. Trimming took 11 bases from V and 9 from J, leaving 17 bases between them. The CDR3 DNA sequence: TGTGCCTGTGCACCCGGTCCCTTTTCACCCCTCCACTTT. It translates to CACAPGPFSPLHF.

The rearrangement joins TRBV11-2 to TRBJ2-5; 12 bases match TRBD2. V lost 5 bases, J lost 7 bases, and 8 bases stayed unmatched. This CDR3 is built from 15 residues. Germline-derived CDR1 and CDR2 are SGHAT and FQNNGV. Here the CDR3 DNA reads TGTGCCAGCAGCATTGGACTAGCGGGGTCCTCGACCCAGTACTTC. As protein: CASSIGLAGSSTQYF.

The V call is TRBV28, the J call TRBJ1-3; D is unresolved. The CDR3 has 15 amino acids. CDR1 and CDR2 from the germline V gene are MDHEN and SYDVKM. V shed 2 bases and J shed 0 bases, with 8 bases lying between them. DNA for the CDR3: TGTGCCAGCAGTTTAGTTCCGGGCTCTGGAAACACCATATATTTT. Its translation is CASSLVPGSGNTIYF.

The V gene is TRBV30, the J gene TRBJ2-7; D gene uncertain. V lost 0 bases and J lost 4, with 10 bases in between. Germline values: CDR1 GTSNPN, CDR2 SVGIG (reference sequence). The CDR3 spans 13 residues. The CDR3 DNA reads as TGTGCCTGGAGTGTATCGCGTGGGTACGAGCAGTACTTC. Protein product: CAWSVSRGYEQYF.

The chain recombines TRBV15 with TRBJ1-5; possibly TRBD1 for D (5 bases). The CDR3 loop spans 15 amino acids. The ends were cut back, 2 bases at V and 3 bases at J, with 11 bases in the middle. Germline assignment: CDR1 LNHNV and CDR2 YYDKDF (reference sequence). As DNA, the CDR3 is TGTGCCACCAGCAGAAACCGGGGCACCAATCAGCCCCAGCATTTT. This sequence encodes CATSRNRGTNQPQHF.

To note about this clone: Within the sample, other DNA sequences also encode this same CDR3. The V and J genes are TRBV5-4 and TRBJ1-2; D is uncertain. The germline V and J ends were trimmed by 4 bases and 7 bases, with 8 bases remaining between them. This CDR3 comprises 11 residues. Germline V CDR1 and CDR2: SGHNT, YYREEE (reference sequence). CDR3 bases: TGTGCCAGCAGCCTAGGAAGTGGCTACACCTTC. Amino acids: CASSLGSGYTF.

The chain couples TRBV9 to TRBJ2-1, with TRBD2 matching 9 bases. V lost 3 bases and J lost 6; bases outside the gene matches: 7. Germline CDR1 and CDR2: SGDLS and YYNGEE. This CDR3 has 15 amino acids. CDR3 sequence (DNA): TGTGCCAGCAGCGCCGGGACTAGCCGAATCAATGAGCAGTTCTTC. It codes for CASSAGTSRINEQFF.

The rearrangement uses TRBV11-3 and TRBJ2-2, with 7 nucleotides matching TRBD1. The CDR3 spans 17 residues. J was trimmed by 4 bases and V by 5 bases; bases with no gene match: 13. CDR1 SGHNT and CDR2 YENEEA come from the germline V gene. In DNA form, the CDR3 reads TGTGCCAGCAGCACACCGACAGGGCAAGTCGGCACCGGGGAGCTGTTTTTT. Translating gives CASSTPTGQVGTGELFF.